This TCR beta chain was observed in a study of molecular identifiers for immune sequencing clone quantification. The CDR3 runs to 12 residues. V lost 4 bases and J lost 4, with 6 bases in between. The germline V gene encodes CDR1 LGHNA and CDR2 YSLEER. Study-level results: With a barcode shared among identical TCR molecules, highly expanded clone sizes could be underestimated. Spiked-in Jurkat TCR RNA corresponding to one cell was reported as detectable against around 1 million naive cells.

This clonotype was seen repeatedly, ten times or more. Its target is not known. Preparation methods for the bulk TCR libraries were those previously described, with listed TCR primers. TCRdb reprocessed the PCR reads via MiXCR and lists one record per CDR3 protein. This table has some 580,000 distinct CDR3 sequences, about 25% appearing once. The source material was naive CD8+ T cells from blood, with Jurkat cell RNA spiked in. Stated subset: FACS-sorted CD8+CD4-CCR7+CD45RA+ naive T cells. The chain is built from TRBV4-3 and TRBJ2-3, with D uncertain. The receptor was isolated from a human donor in good health. Some libraries in this study had Jurkat cell RNA spiked in. This CDR3 is CASSPKPDTQYF. The CDR3, as DNA: TGCGCCAGCAGCCCTAAGCCAGATACGCAGTATTTT.